This TCR beta chain came from a study of Graves' ophthalmopathy and Graves' hyperthyroidism. Study conclusions and caveats: Discrimination between ophthalmopathy and stable hyperthyroidism by a 13-signature model showed about 85% sensitivity and about 84% specificity. Blood contained most expanded thyroid clonotypes exceeding 0.001 frequency. The model flagged ophthalmopathy progression at about 71% sensitivity and around 72% specificity.

Details on this clonotype: Antigen unknown.

RNA transcripts were the source from which TCR beta CDR3 regions were amplified. An opening RT-PCR round employed HTBI primers and preceded a second-round multiplex PCR. TCRdb redid the calling of the multiplex PCR reads with MiXCR, one entry per CDR3 protein. Altogether about 550,000 distinct CDR3 sequences are present, less than 40% being singletons, with the ten largest covering 3.5% to 4.5%. The CDR3 covers 12 residues. Trimming cost V 3 bases and J 12 bases, with 17 bases left between them. Per germline, CDR1 SQVTM and CDR2 ANQGSEA. Hyperthyroidism patients were newly diagnosed, under 2 months' duration, aged 18 to 65.

The TCR comes from an adult man with Graves' hyperthyroidism. V is TRBV29-1 and J is TRBJ1-2; D gene uncertain. The sequenced sample consisted of peripheral blood or thyroid tissue (not recorded which). The CDR3 nucleotides read TGCAGCGTTGATGCGGAAGCCTCTGGAAACACCTTC. Translated, it gives CSVDAEASGNTF.